Here is one T cell receptor (beta chain) with its context. This clonotype was detected only a few times. Which antigen it targets is not known. Base qualities are missing; no much larger clone stands one base away. The germline V gene specifies MNHEY as CDR1 and SVGEGT as CDR2. The CDR3 measures 16 amino acids from cysteine to phenylalanine. Here the CDR3 DNA is all that survives: 48 bases in frame from base 1. Compared with germline, V lacks 10 bases and J lacks 1 base; bases without a gene match: 15. The intended sense of this specimen's treatment or condition label: live attenuated yellow fever vaccine strain. Two biological replicates of bulk PBMCs were collected at each blood-draw timepoint. PBMCs were isolated from peripheral blood using a standard Ficoll-Paque protocol. TriZol was used to extract RNA from bulk PBMCs, from CD4 and CD8 fractions, and from dextramer-positive and dextramer-negative fractions.

This sample was included in a study of T cells after yellow fever vaccination (dated by TCRdb to between 2018 and 2021). As for the study more broadly: The SMART-Seq v4 Ultra Low Input RNA kit was used to prepare libraries from fractions with low cell numbers. To track T-cell clones before and after primary and booster YFV17D yellow fever vaccination, bulk TCR alpha and beta repertoires were sequenced longitudinally. Two healthy male donors, one aged 18 to 30 and one aged 30 to 40 years, were included in the cohort. Blood samples were taken at several timepoints before and after primary and secondary immunization, and bulk PBMC replicates and cell subsets were isolated.

General conclusions and limits of the study: After the booster, most clones that had expanded after primary vaccination were detected again (approximately 96% of CD4 and around 88% of CD8), suggesting broad maintenance of memory. A small fraction of clonotypes appeared in both the CD4 and CD8 compartments, likely as a result of convergent recombination. Compared with the primary T-cell response, the secondary T-cell response was weaker but faster, peaking on day 5 rather than day 15. Because only a couple of donors were included in the study, the extent to which the findings can be generalized is limited. Computational filtering was needed because FACS-sorted repertoires could contain abundant contaminating clonotypes from the bulk population.

TCR cDNA was synthesized by 5'RACE template switching, through which a universal primer site and unique molecular identifiers were introduced. Priming of cDNA synthesis was performed from both the TCR alpha and TCR beta constant segments. Two PCR steps were used to amplify libraries, with sample barcodes and sequencing adapters being added in the second step. Libraries were sequenced on Illumina HiSeq 2500 (2x100 bp) or NovaSeq (2x150 bp). The study's own analysis went as follows. MIGEC was used to demultiplex reads and collapse the reads into UMI consensus sequences, and MiXCR was used for V(D)J alignment. Clonotypes responding to the vaccine were identified with edgeR on replicate PBMC samples, with the criteria of FDR below 0.01 and a log2 fold change above 5 up to day 15. Each bulk clonotype was labeled CD4 or CD8 based on which sequenced repertoire, CD4 or CD8, contained the clonotype at higher abundance. Through fastp at Q25 and MiXCR, TCRdb rebuilt clones from the public reads, retaining in-frame beta chains. Rows are combined by CDR3 protein, so each entry shows the most common genes and DNA. For this entry, the V and J calls and clone size follow TCRdb and not the study's own pipeline. The sample table shows around 550,000 distinct CDR3 sequences, and about 19% are seen once. The ten largest clonotypes hold around an eighth of the sample.

This sequence was found in a young man who received the YFV17D yellow fever vaccine. The rearranged chain carries TRBV6-2 or TRBV6-3 and TRBJ1-1, with 7 junctional bases fitting TRBD1. The source was PBMCs, collected 15 days after the yellow fever booster vaccination. The DNA sequence reads TGTGCCACCGGATCGCCGTTGGACAGGCCGAACACTGAAGCTTTCTTT. This codes for CATGSPLDRPNTEAFF.